This T cell receptor beta chain was sequenced during a study of blood T cell repertoires in COVID-19. About the study: Both acute and convalescent COVID-19 samples were obtained from the United States, Italy and Spain.

The protocol was immunoSEQ multiplex PCR, while the TCRdb copy is restricted to in-frame clones and leaves out a portion. Of 300,000 or so clones detected, approximately 92% appear once; the ten largest clones hold roughly 1.1%. The V end lost 0 bases, the J end lost 0 bases, and 11 bases lay between the germline ends. CDR1 is MNHEY, CDR2 SVGAGI, per germline. CDR3 length equals 16 residues. Those who participated ranged in age from about 18 to 89 years and resided in around 22 US areas. The sequenced sample was PBMCs or T cells enriched from blood (not recorded which). The gene calls are TRBV6-5 and TRBJ1-1; D ambiguous. The source is a young woman who had recovered from COVID-19. The CDR3 DNA reads as TGTGCCAGCAGTTACTCGAGTAACCGTGTGAACACTGAAGCTTTCTTT. Translation gives CASSYSSNRVNTEAFF.